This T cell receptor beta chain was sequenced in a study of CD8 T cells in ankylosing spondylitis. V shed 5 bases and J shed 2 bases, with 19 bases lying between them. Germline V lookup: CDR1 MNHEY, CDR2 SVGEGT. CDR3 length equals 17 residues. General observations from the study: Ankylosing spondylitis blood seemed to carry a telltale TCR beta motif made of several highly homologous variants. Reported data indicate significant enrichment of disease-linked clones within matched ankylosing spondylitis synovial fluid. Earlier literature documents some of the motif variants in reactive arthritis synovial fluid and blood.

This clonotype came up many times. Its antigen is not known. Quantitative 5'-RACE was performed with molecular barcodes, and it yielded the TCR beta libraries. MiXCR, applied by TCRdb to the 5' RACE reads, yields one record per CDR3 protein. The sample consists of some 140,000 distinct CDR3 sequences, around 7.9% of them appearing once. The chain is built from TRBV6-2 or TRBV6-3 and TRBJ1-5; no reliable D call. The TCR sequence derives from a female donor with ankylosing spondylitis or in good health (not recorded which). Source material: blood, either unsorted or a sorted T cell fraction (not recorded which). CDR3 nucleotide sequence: TGTGCCAGCAGTCAACTACGGGCCCAAGGCCGCAATCAGCCCCAGCATTTT. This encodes CASSQLRAQGRNQPQHF.